Sequencing of this T cell receptor beta chain was carried out in a study of cytomegalovirus exposure and HLA in healthy donors. The V gene's germline CDR1 is MNHEY and CDR2 SMNVEV (reference sequence). The CDR3 runs to 16 residues. The V gene lost 4 bases and the J gene lost 1 base, with 15 bases spanning the gap. Primers: 60 Vbeta forward and 13 Jbeta reverse. Assay used: immunoSEQ multiplex PCR; TCRdb lists only in-frame clones, some missing. The table lists about 130,000 clones, about 80% of them singletons. The V and J genes are TRBV27 and TRBJ2-3; D is ambiguous. The receptor's source is a woman between 35 and 50 years old in good health and CMV-seronegative. The sample taken for sequencing was PBMCs. In DNA, the CDR3 is TGTGCCAGCAGTTCTCTCCGCAGGCGACGCACAGATACGCAGTATTTT. This encodes CASSSLRRRRTDTQYF.